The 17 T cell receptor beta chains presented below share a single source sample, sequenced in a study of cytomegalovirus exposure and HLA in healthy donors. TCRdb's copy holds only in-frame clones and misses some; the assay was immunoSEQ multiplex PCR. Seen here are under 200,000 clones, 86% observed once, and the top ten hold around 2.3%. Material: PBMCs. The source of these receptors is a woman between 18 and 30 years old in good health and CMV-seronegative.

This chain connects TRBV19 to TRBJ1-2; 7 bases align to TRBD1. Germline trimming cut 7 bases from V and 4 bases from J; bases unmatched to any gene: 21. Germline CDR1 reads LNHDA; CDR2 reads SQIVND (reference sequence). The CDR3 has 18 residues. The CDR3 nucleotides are TGTGCCAGTACCCCTTTCGGGGTAGGGGGCGCCGGTAGCTATGGCTACACCTTC. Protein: CASTPFGVGGAGSYGYTF.

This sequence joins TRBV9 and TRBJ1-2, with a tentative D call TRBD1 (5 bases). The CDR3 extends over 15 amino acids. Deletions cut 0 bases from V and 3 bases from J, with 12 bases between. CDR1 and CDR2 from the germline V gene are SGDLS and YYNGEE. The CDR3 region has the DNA TGTGCCAGCAGCGTAGAAGGGGCGGTGGACTATGGCTACACCTTC. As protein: CASSVEGAVDYGYTF.

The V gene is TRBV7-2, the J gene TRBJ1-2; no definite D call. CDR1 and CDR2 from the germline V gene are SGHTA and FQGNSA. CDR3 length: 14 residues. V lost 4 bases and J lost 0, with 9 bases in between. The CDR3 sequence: CASSSSVSNYGYTF. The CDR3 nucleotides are TGTGCCAGCAGCTCCAGTGTGTCTAACTATGGCTACACCTTC.

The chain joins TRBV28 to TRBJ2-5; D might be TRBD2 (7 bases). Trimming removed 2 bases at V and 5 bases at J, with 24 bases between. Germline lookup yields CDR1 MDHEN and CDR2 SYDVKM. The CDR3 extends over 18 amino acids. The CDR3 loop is CASSLRGGAQRPKETQYF. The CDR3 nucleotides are TGTGCCAGCAGTTTAAGGGGGGGGGCTCAGAGGCCCAAGGAGACCCAGTACTTC.

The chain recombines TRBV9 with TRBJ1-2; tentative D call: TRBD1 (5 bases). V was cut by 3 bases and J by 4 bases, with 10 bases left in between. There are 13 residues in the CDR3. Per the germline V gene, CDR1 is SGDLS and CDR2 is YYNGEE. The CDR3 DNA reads TGTGCCAGCAGCGGACAGCCAGGCTATGGCTACACCTTC. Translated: CASSGQPGYGYTF.

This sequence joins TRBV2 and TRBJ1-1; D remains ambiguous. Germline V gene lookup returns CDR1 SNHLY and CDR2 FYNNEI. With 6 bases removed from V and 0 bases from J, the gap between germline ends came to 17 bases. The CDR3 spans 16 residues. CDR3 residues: CASRTTPGIVNTEAFF. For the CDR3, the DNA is TGTGCCAGCAGAACGACTCCCGGGATTGTGAACACTGAAGCTTTCTTT.

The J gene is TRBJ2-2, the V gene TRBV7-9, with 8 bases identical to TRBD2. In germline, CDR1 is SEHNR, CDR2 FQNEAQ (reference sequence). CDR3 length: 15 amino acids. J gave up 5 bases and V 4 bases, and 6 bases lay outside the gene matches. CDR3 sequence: CASSSSGFETGELFF. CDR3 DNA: TGTGCCAGCAGCTCTAGCGGGTTCGAAACCGGGGAGCTGTTTTTT.

The CDR3 loop reads CAWTPRPGEKLFF. The CDR3 DNA follows: TGTGCCTGGACCCCCCGACCGGGTGAAAAACTGTTTTTT. The chain carries TRBV30 and TRBJ1-4, with D hard to call. CDR1 and CDR2 from the germline V gene are GTSNPN and SVGIG (reference sequence). The CDR3 runs to 13 residues. V was shortened by 4 bases and J by 7 bases, with 13 bases between the two germline ends.

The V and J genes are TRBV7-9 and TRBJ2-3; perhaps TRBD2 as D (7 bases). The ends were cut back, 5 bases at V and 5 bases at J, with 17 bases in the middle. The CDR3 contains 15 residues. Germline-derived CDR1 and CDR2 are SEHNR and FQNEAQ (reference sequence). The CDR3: CASSPGGGQRDTQYF. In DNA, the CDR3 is TGTGCCAGCAGCCCGGGAGGCGGACAGAGAGATACGCAGTATTTT.

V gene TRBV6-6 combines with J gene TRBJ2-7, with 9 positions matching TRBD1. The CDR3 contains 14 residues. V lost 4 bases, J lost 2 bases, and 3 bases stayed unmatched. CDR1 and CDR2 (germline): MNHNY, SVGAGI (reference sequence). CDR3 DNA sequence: TGTGCCAGCAGTTTGGGACAGGGTCCCTACGAGCAGTACTTC. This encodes CASSLGQGPYEQYF.

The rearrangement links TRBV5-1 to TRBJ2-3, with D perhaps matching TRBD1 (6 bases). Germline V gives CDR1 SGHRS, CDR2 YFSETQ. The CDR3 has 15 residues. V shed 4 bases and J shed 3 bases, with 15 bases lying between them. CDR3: CASSPTSQGTDTQYF. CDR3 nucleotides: TGCGCCAGCAGCCCCACGTCACAGGGAACAGATACGCAGTATTTT.

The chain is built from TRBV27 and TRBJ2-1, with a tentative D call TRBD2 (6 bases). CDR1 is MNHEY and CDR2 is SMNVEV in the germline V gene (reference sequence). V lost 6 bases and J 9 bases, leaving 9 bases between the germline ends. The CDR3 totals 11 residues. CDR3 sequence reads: CASRTRSEQFF. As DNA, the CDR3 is TGTGCCAGCAGGACTAGGAGTGAGCAGTTCTTC.

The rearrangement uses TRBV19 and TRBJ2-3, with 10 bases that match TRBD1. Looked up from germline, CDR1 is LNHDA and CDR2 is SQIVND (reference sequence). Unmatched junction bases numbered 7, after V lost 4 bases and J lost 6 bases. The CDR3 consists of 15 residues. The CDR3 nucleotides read TGTGCCAGTAGTAGGGGGACAGGGGTTACGGATACGCAGTATTTT. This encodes CASSRGTGVTDTQYF.

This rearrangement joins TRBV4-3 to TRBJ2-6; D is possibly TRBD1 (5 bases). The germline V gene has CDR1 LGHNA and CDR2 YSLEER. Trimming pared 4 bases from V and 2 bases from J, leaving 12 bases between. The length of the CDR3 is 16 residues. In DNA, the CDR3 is TGCGCCAGCAGCCTGTCAGGGAATCCTGGGGCCAACGTCCTGACTTTC. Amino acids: CASSLSGNPGANVLTF.

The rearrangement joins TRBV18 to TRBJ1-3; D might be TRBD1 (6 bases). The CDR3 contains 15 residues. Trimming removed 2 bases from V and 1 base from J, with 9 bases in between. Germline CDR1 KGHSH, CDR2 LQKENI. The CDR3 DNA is TGTGCCAGCTCACCAACTGGGACATCTGGAAACACCATATATTTT. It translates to CASSPTGTSGNTIYF.

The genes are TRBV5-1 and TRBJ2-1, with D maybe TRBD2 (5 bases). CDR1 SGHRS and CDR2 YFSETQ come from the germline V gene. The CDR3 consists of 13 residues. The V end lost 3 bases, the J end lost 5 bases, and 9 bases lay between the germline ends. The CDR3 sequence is CASSYGLNNEQFF. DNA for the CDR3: TGCGCCAGCAGCTACGGACTGAACAATGAGCAGTTCTTC.

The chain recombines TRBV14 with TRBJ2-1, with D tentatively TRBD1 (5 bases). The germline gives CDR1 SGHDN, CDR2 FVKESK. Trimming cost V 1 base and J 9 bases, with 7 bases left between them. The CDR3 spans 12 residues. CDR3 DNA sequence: TGTGCCAGCAGCCAAGGGGGCCCTGAGCAGTTCTTC. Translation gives CASSQGGPEQFF.